This T cell receptor beta chain was documented in a study of blood T cell repertoires in COVID-19. The overall study: Researchers got acute and convalescent COVID-19 samples from the United States, Italy and Spain.

V gave up 3 bases and J gave up 7 bases; unmatched junction bases: 8. CDR1 is SGDLS, CDR2 YYNGEE, per germline. This CDR3 is 15 amino acids long. Some clones are missing from TCRdb's copy, which holds only in-frame ones; the method was immunoSEQ multiplex PCR. The table records 45,000 to 60,000 clones, more than 75% of them present only once. The source of this sequence is a woman in her forties or fifties with acute COVID-19. V usage is TRBV9 and J usage is TRBJ2-7; 12 nucleotides align to TRBD2. Sequencing was performed on PBMCs or T cells enriched from blood (not recorded which). The CDR3 reads CASSGGLAGTREQYF. CDR3 DNA sequence: TGTGCCAGCAGCGGCGGACTAGCGGGAACCCGGGAGCAGTACTTC.